A selection of T cell receptor beta chains follows, all from one sample in a study of OX40 agonist ivuxolimab in advanced cancers. The repertoire was sequenced with immunoSEQ multiplex PCR; TCRdb's copy has only in-frame clones and lacks some. The sample lists about 64,000 clones, 75% to 95% occurring once. This material consisted of CD4+ or CD8+ T cells sorted from blood, taken in a trial of the OX40 agonist ivuxolimab. Source of these receptors: an adult with an advanced solid tumor such as melanoma, head and neck, liver or kidney cancer. Both conserved end residues are part of each CDR3. D genes are given only for firm matches. The size entry is marked missing in some rows and otherwise reads once, few, many or a size class.

d_call	j_call	clone_size	v_call	cdr3_aa	cdr3_nt
TRBD1	TRBJ1-1	NA	TRBV28	CASSSSTGQNTEAFF	TGTGCCAGCAGTTCGTCGACAGGGCAAAACACTGAAGCTTTCTTT
NA	TRBJ1-5	NA	TRBV28	CASSFTLGLSNQPQHF	TGTGCCAGCAGTTTTACGTTAGGGCTTAGCAATCAGCCCCAGCATTTT
NA	TRBJ2-5	NA	TRBV7-9	CASSAGGETQYF	TGTGCCAGCAGTGCAGGGGGGGAGACCCAGTACTTC
TRBD2	TRBJ2-1	NA	TRBV7-3	CASSSEGLARYNEQFF	TGTGCCAGCAGCTCCGAAGGACTAGCGCGATACAATGAGCAGTTCTTC
NA	TRBJ1-4	once	TRBV19	CASNEIGSQLFF	TGTGCCAGTAACGAAATCGGGTCGCAACTGTTTTTT
NA	TRBJ2-5	NA	TRBV7-9	CASSPQETQYF	TGTGCCAGCAGCCCACAAGAGACCCAGTACTTC
NA	TRBJ1-1	NA	TRBV5-1	CASSLDGTMNTEAFF	TGCGCCAGCAGCTTGGACGGGACAATGAACACTGAAGCTTTCTTT
NA	TRBJ2-4	NA	TRBV4-1	CASSQEAVGAGKNIQYF	TGCGCCAGCAGCCAAGAGGCGGTGGGGGCGGGCAAAAACATTCAGTACTTC
NA	TRBJ1-6	NA	TRBV16	CASSRHSGRINSPLHF	TGTGCCAGCAGCCGCCATTCTGGACGGATTAATTCACCCCTCCACTTT
NA	TRBJ2-1	NA	TRBV18	CASSPPVVNEQFF	TGTGCCAGCTCACCCCCTGTAGTCAATGAGCAGTTCTTC
NA	TRBJ2-7	NA	TRBV7-2	CASSSSGTSYEQYF	TGTGCCAGCAGCTCCTCTGGGACTTCCTACGAGCAGTACTTC
NA	TRBJ2-3	NA	TRBV28	CASSLVDTQYF	TGTGCCAGCAGTTTAGTGGATACGCAGTATTTT
NA	TRBJ2-3	NA	TRBV30	CASGLLTDTQYF	TGTGCCTCAGGACTCCTCACAGATACGCAGTATTTT
NA	TRBJ2-5	NA	TRBV7-9	CASSRTGTQYF	TGTGCCAGCAGCCGCACGGGGACCCAGTACTTC
TRBD1	TRBJ2-7	NA	TRBV11-2	CASSLGGQGSHEQYF	TGTGCCAGCAGCTTAGGGGGACAGGGTAGCCACGAGCAGTACTTC
NA	TRBJ1-3	NA	TRBV11-3	CASSLGRVVGAGNTIYF	TGTGCCAGCAGCTTAGGCAGGGTGGTAGGGGCTGGAAACACCATATATTTT
NA	TRBJ2-1	NA	TRBV2	CASSETQSSYNEQFF	TGTGCCAGCAGTGAAACACAGAGCTCCTACAATGAGCAGTTCTTC
TRBD1	TRBJ1-3	once	TRBV5-1	CASSLDPTGFGNTIYF	TGCGCCAGCAGCTTGGACCCGACAGGGTTTGGAAACACCATATATTTT
NA	TRBJ2-7	NA	TRBV2	CASSDWVAPGEQYF	TGTGCCAGCAGTGATTGGGTGGCTCCAGGCGAGCAGTACTTC